This TCR beta chain was sequenced during a study of patients and donors after allogeneic stem cell transplantation. Each CDR3 protein gets one entry after TCRdb re-called the RT-PCR reads with MiXCR. In the table there are 11,000 or so distinct CDR3 sequences, approximately 25% of which are singletons. Germline V gene lookup returns CDR1 SEHNR and CDR2 FQNEAQ (reference sequence). Trimming cost V 1 base and J 2 bases; bases outside gene matches: 9. The CDR3 loop spans 17 amino acids. This clonotype is classed as medium-sized. The specimen sequenced was blood, either unsorted or a sorted T cell fraction (not recorded which). The receptor was isolated from a human donor who was either an allogeneic HSCT recipient or a stem cell or donor lymphocyte infusion donor (not recorded which). It is not recorded whose cells these are; they may come from a transplant donor. V usage is TRBV7-9 and J usage is TRBJ2-5; TRBD1 aligns across 8 bases. CDR3 loop: CASSLGTSYRGQETQYF. The CDR3 coding sequence is TGTGCCAGCAGCTTAGGTACCTCGTACAGGGGGCAAGAGACCCAGTACTTC.